The T cell receptor beta chain under discussion was sequenced for a study of blood T cell repertoires in COVID-19. As for the study in general: Some COVID-19 samples were acute and others convalescent; all came from the United States, Italy and Spain. Sources were T cells, B-cell-depleted T cells, or PBMCs; the material itself was cDNA or gDNA.

Per germline, CDR1 MNHEY and CDR2 SMNVEV (reference sequence). The V segment lost 8 bases and the J segment 8 bases; nucleotides outside the gene matches: 15. The CDR3 spans 15 residues. In the source study's methods: Researchers report that nucleated cell counts were estimated from reference gene primer amplification. Sequencing used immunoSEQ multiplex PCR; TCRdb keeps in-frame clones, though not all of them. The V and J calls and clone size are taken from that table; D and trimming were inferred from the DNA. The sample contains approximately 50,000 clones, over 70% of which appear only once. The TCR sequence derives from a human donor in a cohort sampled during active COVID-19. Sequenced material: peripheral blood. The genes are TRBV27 and TRBJ2-1; TRBD2 matches at 7 bases. CDR3 sequence: CASLRTLNRGDEQFF. CDR3 DNA: TGTGCCAGCCTCAGGACACTGAACCGGGGGGATGAGCAGTTCTTC.